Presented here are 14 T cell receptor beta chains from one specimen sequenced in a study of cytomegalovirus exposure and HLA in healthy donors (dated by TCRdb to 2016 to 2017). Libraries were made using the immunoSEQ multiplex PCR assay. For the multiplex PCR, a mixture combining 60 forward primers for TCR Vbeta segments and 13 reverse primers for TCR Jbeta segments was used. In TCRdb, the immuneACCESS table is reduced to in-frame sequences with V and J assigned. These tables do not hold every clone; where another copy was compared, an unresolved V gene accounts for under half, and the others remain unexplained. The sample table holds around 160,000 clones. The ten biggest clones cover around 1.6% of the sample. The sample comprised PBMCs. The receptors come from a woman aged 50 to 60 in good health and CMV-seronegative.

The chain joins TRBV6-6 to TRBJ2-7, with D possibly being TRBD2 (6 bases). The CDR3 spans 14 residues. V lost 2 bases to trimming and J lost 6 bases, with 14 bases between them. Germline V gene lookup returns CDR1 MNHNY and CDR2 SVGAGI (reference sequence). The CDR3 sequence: CASSYRGLRVEQYF. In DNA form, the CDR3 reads TGTGCCAGCAGTTACAGGGGACTTAGGGTCGAGCAGTACTTC.

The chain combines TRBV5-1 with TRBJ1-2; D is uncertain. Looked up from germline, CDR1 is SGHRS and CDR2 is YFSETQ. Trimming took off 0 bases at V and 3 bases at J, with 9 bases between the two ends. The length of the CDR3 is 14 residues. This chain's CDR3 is CASSLAPHDYGYTF. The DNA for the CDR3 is TGCGCCAGCAGCTTGGCCCCACACGACTATGGCTACACCTTC.

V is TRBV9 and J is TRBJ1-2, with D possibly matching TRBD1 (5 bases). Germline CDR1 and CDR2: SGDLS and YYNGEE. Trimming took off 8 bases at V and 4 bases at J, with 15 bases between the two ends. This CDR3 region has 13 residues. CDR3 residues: CASNRGLRYGYTF. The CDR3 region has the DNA TGTGCCAGTAATAGGGGCCTGCGCTATGGCTACACCTTC.

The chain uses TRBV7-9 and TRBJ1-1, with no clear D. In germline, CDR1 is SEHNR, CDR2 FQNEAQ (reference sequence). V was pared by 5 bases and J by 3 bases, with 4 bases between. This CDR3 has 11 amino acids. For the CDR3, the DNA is TGTGCCAGCAGCCAGGACACTGAAGCTTTCTTT. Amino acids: CASSQDTEAFF.

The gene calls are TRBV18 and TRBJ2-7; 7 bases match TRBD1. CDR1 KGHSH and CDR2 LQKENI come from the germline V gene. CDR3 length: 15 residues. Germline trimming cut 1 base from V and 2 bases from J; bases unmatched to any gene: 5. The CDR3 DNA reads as TGTGCCAGCTCACCACAACGGGACAGCCCCTACGAGCAGTACTTC. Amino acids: CASSPQRDSPYEQYF.

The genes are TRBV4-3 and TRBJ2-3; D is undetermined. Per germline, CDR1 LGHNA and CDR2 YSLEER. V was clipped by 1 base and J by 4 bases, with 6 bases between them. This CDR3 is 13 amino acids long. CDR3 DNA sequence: TGCGCCAGCAGCCAAGGAGTTGCAGATACGCAGTATTTT. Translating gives CASSQGVADTQYF.

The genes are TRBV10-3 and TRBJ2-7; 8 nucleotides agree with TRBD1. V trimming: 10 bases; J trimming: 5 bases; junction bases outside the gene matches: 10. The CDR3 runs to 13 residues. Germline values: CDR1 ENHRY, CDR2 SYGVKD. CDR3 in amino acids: CATLLGTGHEQYF. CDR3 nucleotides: TGTGCCACCCTTCTCGGGACAGGCCACGAGCAGTACTTC.

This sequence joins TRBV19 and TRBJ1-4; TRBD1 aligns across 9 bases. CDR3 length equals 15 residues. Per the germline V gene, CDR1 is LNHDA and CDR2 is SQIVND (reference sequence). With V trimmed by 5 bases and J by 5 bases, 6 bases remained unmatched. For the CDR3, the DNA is TGTGCCAGTAGTCTTCGGGACAGGGAAAATGAAAAACTGTTTTTT. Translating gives CASSLRDRENEKLFF.

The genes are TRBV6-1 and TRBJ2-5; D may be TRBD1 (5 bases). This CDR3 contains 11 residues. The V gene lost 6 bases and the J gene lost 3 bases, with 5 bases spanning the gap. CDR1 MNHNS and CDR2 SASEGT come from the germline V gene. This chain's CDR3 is CASRTEETQYF. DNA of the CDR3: TGTGCCAGCAGGACAGAAGAGACCCAGTACTTC.

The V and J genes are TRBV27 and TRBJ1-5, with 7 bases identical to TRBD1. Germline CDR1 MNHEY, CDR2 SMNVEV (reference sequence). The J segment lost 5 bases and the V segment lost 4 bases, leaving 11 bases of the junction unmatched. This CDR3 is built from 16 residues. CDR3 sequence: CASSSGPQGRYQPQHF. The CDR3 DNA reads TGTGCCAGCAGTTCCGGCCCACAGGGGAGATATCAGCCCCAGCATTTT.

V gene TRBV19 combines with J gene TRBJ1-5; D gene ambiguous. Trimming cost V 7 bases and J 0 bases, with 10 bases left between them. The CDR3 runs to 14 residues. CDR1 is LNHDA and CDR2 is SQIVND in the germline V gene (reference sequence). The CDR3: CASTTTYSNQPQHF. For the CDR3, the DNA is TGTGCCAGTACCACCACTTATAGCAATCAGCCCCAGCATTTT.

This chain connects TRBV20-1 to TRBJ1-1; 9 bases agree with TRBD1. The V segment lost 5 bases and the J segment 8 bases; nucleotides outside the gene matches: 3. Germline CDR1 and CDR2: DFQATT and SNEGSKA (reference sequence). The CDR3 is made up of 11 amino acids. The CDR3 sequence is CSAAGTGEAFF. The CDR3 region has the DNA TGCAGTGCTGCTGGGACAGGGGAAGCTTTCTTT.

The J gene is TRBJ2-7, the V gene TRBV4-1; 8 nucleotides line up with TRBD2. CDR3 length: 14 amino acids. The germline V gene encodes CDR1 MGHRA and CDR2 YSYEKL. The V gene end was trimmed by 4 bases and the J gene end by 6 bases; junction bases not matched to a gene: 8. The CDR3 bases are TGCGCCAGCAGCCCCCAGGGAGCGGGAGTCGAGCAGTACTTC. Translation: CASSPQGAGVEQYF.

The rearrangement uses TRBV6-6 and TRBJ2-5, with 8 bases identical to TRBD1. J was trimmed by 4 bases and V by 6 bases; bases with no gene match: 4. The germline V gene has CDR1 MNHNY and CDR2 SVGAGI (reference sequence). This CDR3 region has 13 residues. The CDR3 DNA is TGTGCCAGCAGGGACAGGGCAAGAGAGACCCAGTACTTC. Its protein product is CASRDRARETQYF.